These 25 T cell receptor beta chains share one sample of origin, sequenced in a study of cytomegalovirus exposure and HLA in healthy donors. TCRdb's table, derived via immunoSEQ multiplex PCR, lists solely in-frame clones and lacks some. In the table there are about 110,000 clones, about 88% of which are singletons. The specimen sequenced was PBMCs. These receptors were obtained from a woman aged 18-30 years in good health and CMV-seropositive.

This clone is medium-sized by share. The chain links TRBV25-1 to TRBJ1-1, with D hard to call. Deletions cut 3 bases from V and 1 base from J, with 3 bases between. The CDR3 extends over 12 amino acids. The germline V gene encodes CDR1 MGHDK and CDR2 SYGVNS. The CDR3 is CASSDKNTEAFF. CDR3 sequence (DNA): TGTGCCAGCAGTGACAAGAACACTGAAGCTTTCTTT. Based on the CDR3 plus reference TRBV25-1 and TRBJ1-1, the full variable domain is EADIYQTPRYLVIGTGKKITLECSQTMGHDKMYWYQQDPGMELHLIHYSYGVNSTEKGDLSSESTVSRIRTEHFPLTLESARPSHTSQYLCASSDKNTEAFFGQGTRLTVV.

The chain has TRBV2 and TRBJ2-7, with 9 bases fitting TRBD1. The CDR3 runs 14 residues. Germline V lookup: CDR1 SNHLY, CDR2 FYNNEI. V dropped 6 bases and J dropped 0; count of bases not matched to a gene: 3. The DNA for the CDR3 is TGTGCCAGCAGGACAGGGGGAGGCTCCTACGAGCAGTACTTC. Encoded protein: CASRTGGGSYEQYF. Filled out from reference TRBV2 and TRBJ2-7, the complete variable domain reads EPEVTQTPSHQVTQMGQEVILRCVPISNHLYFYWYRQILGQKVEFLVSFYNNEISEKSEIFDDQFSVERPDGSNFTLKIRSTKLEDSAMYFCASRTGGGSYEQYFGPGTRLTVT.

This clone was counted only a few times. The rearrangement links TRBV7-6 to TRBJ1-5, with D perhaps TRBD1 (6 bases). There are 13 residues in the CDR3. V dropped 5 bases and J dropped 6 bases, with 11 bases sitting between them. Germline CDR1 and CDR2: SGHVS and FNYEAQ. The CDR3 region is CASSLGGPQPQHF. In DNA, the CDR3 is TGTGCCAGCAGCCTAGGGGGGCCTCAGCCCCAGCATTTT.

This rearrangement joins TRBV4-2 to TRBJ2-5; TRBD2 agrees at 7 bases. V was pared by 1 base and J by 4 bases, with 3 bases of the junction left unmatched. The CDR3 totals 14 residues. Germline V gene lookup returns CDR1 LGHNA and CDR2 YNFKEQ. The CDR3 DNA reads as TGTGCCAGCAGCCAAGGGACTAGTCGAGAGACCCAGTACTTC. This sequence encodes CASSQGTSRETQYF.

The chain links TRBV4-2 to TRBJ2-7; TRBD2 matches at 8 bases. Germline lookup yields CDR1 LGHNA and CDR2 YNFKEQ. There are 16 residues in the CDR3. The V segment lost 0 bases and the J segment 0 bases; nucleotides outside the gene matches: 4. The CDR3 here is CASSQDTSGNSYEQYF. The CDR3 DNA sequence: TGTGCCAGCAGCCAAGATACTAGCGGTAACTCCTACGAGCAGTACTTC.

CDR3 region: CASSQGLETWTGRSNTIYF. DNA of the CDR3: TGTGCCAGCAGCCAAGGGCTCGAGACTTGGACAGGGCGCTCAAACACCATATATTTT. The rearrangement links TRBV14 to TRBJ1-3; the match to TRBD1 covers 8 bases. V gave up 1 base and J gave up 6 bases; unmatched junction bases: 17. Germline CDR1 SGHDN, CDR2 FVKESK. The CDR3 length is 19 residues.

The chain links TRBV13 to TRBJ2-1; D might be TRBD2 (5 bases). The CDR3 extends over 11 amino acids. The germline gives CDR1 PRHDT, CDR2 FYEKMQ (reference sequence). Trimming pared 6 bases from V and 9 bases from J, leaving 9 bases between. CDR3 sequence reads: CASRLVGEQFF. Written as DNA, the CDR3 is TGTGCCAGCAGACTAGTGGGTGAGCAGTTCTTC.

The V and J genes are TRBV7-9 and TRBJ2-1; D remains ambiguous. Trimming left V 1 base short and J 8 bases short, with 9 bases between. CDR3 size: 13 residues. Germline loops: CDR1 SEHNR, CDR2 FQNEAQ (reference sequence). Here the CDR3 DNA reads TGTGCCAGCAGCTTAGTTGTCCCGGATGAGCAGTTCTTC. This encodes CASSLVVPDEQFF.

V usage is TRBV4-3 and J usage is TRBJ1-6; no reliable D call. Germline V gene data show CDR1 as LGHNA and CDR2 as YSLEER. The CDR3 runs to 17 residues. Trimming stripped 0 bases from V and 9 bases from J, with 18 bases between. The CDR3, as DNA: TGCGCCAGCAGCCAAGATTTCAAGATCGCGAATAGTTCACCCCTCCACTTT. Translating gives CASSQDFKIANSSPLHF.

The genes are TRBV6-5 and TRBJ2-1; 7 nucleotides line up with TRBD2. CDR1 is MNHEY, CDR2 SVGAGI, per germline. J gave up 1 base and V 6 bases, and 6 bases lay outside the gene matches. This CDR3 has 15 amino acids. CDR3 in amino acids: CASRDSGNSYNEQFF. The CDR3 DNA reads as TGTGCCAGCAGAGACAGCGGGAATTCCTACAATGAGCAGTTCTTC.

This sequence joins TRBV10-3 and TRBJ1-4; D might be TRBD1 (6 bases). CDR3 size: 13 residues. Germline lookup yields CDR1 ENHRY and CDR2 SYGVKD. V shed 5 bases and J shed 7 bases, with 11 bases lying between them. The CDR3 region is CAISPGAAEKLFF. CDR3 in DNA: TGTGCCATCAGTCCAGGGGCGGCTGAAAAACTGTTTTTT.

This clone appeared a single time. The V call is TRBV4-2, the J call TRBJ1-2; perhaps TRBD1 as D (5 bases). The V end was cut by 0 bases, the J end by 1 base, with 6 bases between. The CDR3 runs 14 residues. Germline V gene lookup returns CDR1 LGHNA and CDR2 YNFKEQ. CDR3 sequence: CASSQDGGNYGYTF. The DNA of the CDR3 is TGTGCCAGCAGCCAAGACGGGGGTAACTATGGCTACACCTTC.

The V and J genes are TRBV19 and TRBJ1-1, with 8 bases identical to TRBD1. This CDR3 region has 16 residues. CDR1 LNHDA and CDR2 SQIVND come from the germline V gene (reference sequence). Losses at the gene ends were 5 bases for V and 5 bases for J; bases not matched to a gene: 13. Here the CDR3 reads CASSSTLQGVRTEAFF. The DNA for the CDR3 is TGTGCCAGTAGTTCAACCCTACAGGGGGTACGGACTGAAGCTTTCTTT. Filled out from reference TRBV19 and TRBJ1-1, the complete variable domain reads DGGITQSPKYLFRKEGQNVTLSCEQNLNHDAMYWYRQDPGQGLRLIYYSQIVNDFQKGDIAEGYSVSREKKESFPLTVTSAQKNPTAFYLCASSSTLQGVRTEAFFGQGTRLTVV.

The genes are TRBV28 and TRBJ2-7, with TRBD2 identical over 7 bases. J lost 2 bases, V lost 5 bases, and 6 bases had no gene match. The CDR3 is 14 amino acids. CDR1 and CDR2 (germline): MDHEN, SYDVKM. CDR3 nucleotide sequence: TGTGCCAGCAGTCCCTGGGAGGGGACCTACGAGCAGTACTTC. Its translation is CASSPWEGTYEQYF.

The chain combines TRBV10-3 with TRBJ1-5; D is perhaps TRBD1 (6 bases). The CDR3 totals 15 residues. Germline CDR1 is ENHRY and CDR2 is SYGVKD. V was clipped by 4 bases and J by 4 bases, with 14 bases between them. DNA of the CDR3: TGTGCCATCAGTGCTACAGGGTTTGGTAATCAGCCCCAGCATTTT. As protein: CAISATGFGNQPQHF.

The chain employs TRBV11-2 and TRBJ2-7; TRBD1 is a possible D gene (5 bases). The CDR3 is 15 residues long. Germline V gene lookup returns CDR1 SGHAT and CDR2 FQNNGV. Between the trimmed V and J ends, which lost 5 bases and 3 bases, there was a span of 17 bases. In DNA, the CDR3 is TGTGCCAGCAGCATTGACAGCCCTCGGTACTACGAGCAGTACTTC. Translating it yields CASSIDSPRYYEQYF.

The chain recombines TRBV9 with TRBJ1-1, with D possibly being TRBD1 (5 bases). Trimming stripped 3 bases from V and 0 bases from J, with 21 bases between. The CDR3 covers 18 residues. CDR1 SGDLS and CDR2 YYNGEE come from the germline V gene. The CDR3 DNA follows: TGTGCCAGCAGCGCACGAGTCAGGGAAGGTGGGATGAACACTGAAGCTTTCTTT. Translated: CASSARVREGGMNTEAFF.

The CDR3 here is CASSLGQYEQYF. CDR3 nucleotides: TGTGCCAGCAGCTTAGGACAGTACGAGCAGTACTTC. The chain is built from TRBV7-9 and TRBJ2-7, with a tentative D call TRBD1 (5 bases). Germline loops: CDR1 SEHNR, CDR2 FQNEAQ (reference sequence). The CDR3 spans 12 residues. The germline V and J ends were trimmed by 1 base and 4 bases, with 5 bases remaining between them.

The rearrangement joins TRBV7-9 to TRBJ2-3; TRBD2 might be the D (7 bases). Between the trimmed V and J ends, which lost 2 bases and 0 bases, there was a span of 12 bases. This CDR3 region has 16 residues. Germline V CDR1 and CDR2: SEHNR, FQNEAQ (reference sequence). The chain's CDR3 is CASSLRRGLSTDTQYF. The CDR3 DNA follows: TGTGCCAGCAGCTTAAGGCGGGGGCTGAGCACAGATACGCAGTATTTT. Filled out from reference TRBV7-9 and TRBJ2-3, the complete variable domain reads DTGVSQNPRHKITKRGQNVTFRCDPISEHNRLYWYRQTLGQGPEFLTYFQNEAQLEKSRLLSDRFSAERPKGSFSTLEIQRTEQGDSAMYLCASSLRRGLSTDTQYFGPGTRLTVL.

This clone was found a few times. The chain employs TRBV7-8 and TRBJ1-1; maybe TRBD1 (6 bases). This CDR3 is 14 amino acids long. The germline CDR1 and CDR2 sequences are SGHVS and FQNEAQ. The V end lost 3 bases, the J end lost 3 bases, and 11 bases lay between the germline ends. The CDR3 loop reads CASSFQGRDTEAFF. In DNA, the CDR3 is TGTGCCAGCAGCTTTCAGGGGAGGGACACTGAAGCTTTCTTT.

This rearrangement joins TRBV19 to TRBJ1-4, with a tentative D call TRBD1 (5 bases). The CDR3 covers 15 residues. V lost 2 bases and J 8 bases, leaving 15 bases between the germline ends. In germline, CDR1 is LNHDA, CDR2 SQIVND (reference sequence). In DNA, the CDR3 is TGTGCCAGTAGTATACGTACAGGAGGGATGGAAAAACTGTTTTTT. This translates into CASSIRTGGMEKLFF.

V usage is TRBV4-2 and J usage is TRBJ2-5, with D maybe TRBD1 (5 bases). Deletions cut 0 bases from V and 1 base from J, with 12 bases between. The length of the CDR3 is 16 residues. From germline, CDR1 is LGHNA and CDR2 YNFKEQ. CDR3 in amino acids: CASSQDPWQGQETQYF. The CDR3 nucleotides are TGTGCCAGCAGCCAAGATCCGTGGCAGGGCCAAGAGACCCAGTACTTC.

The chain couples TRBV4-1 to TRBJ1-1; 7 bases align to TRBD1. The CDR3 has 17 residues. Trimming cost V 0 bases and J 1 base; bases outside gene matches: 8. Looked up from germline, CDR1 is MGHRA and CDR2 is YSYEKL. The CDR3 spells CASSQESFRGPNTEAFF. For the CDR3, the DNA is TGCGCCAGCAGCCAAGAGAGTTTTAGGGGGCCGAACACTGAAGCTTTCTTT.

This clone was seen once. The chain joins TRBV28 to TRBJ2-3; 12 bases are shared with TRBD2. The V segment lost 5 bases and the J segment 4 bases; nucleotides outside the gene matches: 4. The germline V gene has CDR1 MDHEN and CDR2 SYDVKM. This CDR3 comprises 15 residues. The CDR3 reads CASSPRLAGADTQYF. CDR3 nucleotide sequence: TGTGCCAGCAGTCCGAGACTAGCGGGGGCAGATACGCAGTATTTT.

This clone has just a few counts. Other nucleotide sequences in the sample specify the same CDR3. This chain joins TRBV9 and TRBJ2-1; 13 positions match TRBD2. Germline V gene data show CDR1 as SGDLS and CDR2 as YYNGEE. The CDR3 runs 16 residues. After removal of 0 bases from V and 4 bases from J, the junction contained 1 base not matched to a gene. CDR3 nucleotides: TGTGCCAGCAGCGTAGGACTAGCGGGGGGTTACAATGAGCAGTTCTTC. As protein: CASSVGLAGGYNEQFF. Together with reference TRBV9 and TRBJ2-1, the CDR3 gives the full variable domain: DSGVTQTPKHLITATGQRVTLRCSPRSGDLSVYWYQQSLDQGLQFLIQYYNGEERAKGNILERFSAQQFPDLHSELNLSSLELGDSALYFCASSVGLAGGYNEQFFGPGTRLTVL.